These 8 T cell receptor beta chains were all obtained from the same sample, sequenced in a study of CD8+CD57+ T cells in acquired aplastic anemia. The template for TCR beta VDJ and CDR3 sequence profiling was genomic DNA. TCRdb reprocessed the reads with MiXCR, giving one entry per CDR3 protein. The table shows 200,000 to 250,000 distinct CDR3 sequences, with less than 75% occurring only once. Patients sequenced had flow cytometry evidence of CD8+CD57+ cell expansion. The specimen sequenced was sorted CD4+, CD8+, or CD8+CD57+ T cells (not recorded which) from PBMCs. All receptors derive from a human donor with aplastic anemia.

The CDR3 loop reads CASSYSAVGNSPLHF. The CDR3 nucleotides read TGTGCCAGCAGTTACTCCGCAGTGGGTAATTCACCCCTCCACTTT. The chain carries TRBV6-5 and TRBJ1-6; no definite D call. The CDR3 spans 15 residues. Trimming removed 0 bases from V and 6 bases from J, with 9 bases in between. Germline V gene sequence: CDR1 MNHEY, CDR2 SVGAGI.

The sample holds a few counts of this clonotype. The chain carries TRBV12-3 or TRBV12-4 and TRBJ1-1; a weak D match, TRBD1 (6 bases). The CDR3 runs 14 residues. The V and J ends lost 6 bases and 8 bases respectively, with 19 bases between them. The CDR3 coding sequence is TGTGCCAGCAGCCTACTCGACAGGTTTGGCGAAGCTTTCTTT. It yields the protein CASSLLDRFGEAFF.

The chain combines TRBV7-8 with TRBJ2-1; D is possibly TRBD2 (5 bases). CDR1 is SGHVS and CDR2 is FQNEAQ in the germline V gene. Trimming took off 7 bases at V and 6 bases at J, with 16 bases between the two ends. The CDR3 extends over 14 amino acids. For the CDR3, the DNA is TGTGCCAGCACCGCACTAGATTATCTCAATGAGCAGTTCTTC. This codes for CASTALDYLNEQFF.

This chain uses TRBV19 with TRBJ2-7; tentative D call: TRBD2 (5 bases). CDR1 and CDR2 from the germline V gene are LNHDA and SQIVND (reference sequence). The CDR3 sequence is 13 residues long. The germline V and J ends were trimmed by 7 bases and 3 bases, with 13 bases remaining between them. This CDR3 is CASMGGQSYEQYF. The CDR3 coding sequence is TGTGCCAGTATGGGCGGGCAAAGCTACGAGCAGTACTTC.

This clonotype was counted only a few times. The chain's CDR3 is CASRDRASSYEQYF. The CDR3 coding sequence is TGTGCCAGTCGCGACAGGGCATCCTCCTACGAGCAGTACTTC. This chain links TRBV7-6 with TRBJ2-7; 7 bases fit TRBD1. From germline, CDR1 is SGHVS and CDR2 FNYEAQ. The V segment lost 9 bases and the J segment 0 bases; nucleotides outside the gene matches: 8. This CDR3 has 14 amino acids. Looking up the rest from reference TRBV7-6 and TRBJ2-7 gives the full variable domain: GAGVSQSPRYKVTKRGQDVALRCDPISGHVSLYWYRQALGQGPEFLTYFNYEAQQDKSGLPNDRFSAERPEGSISTLTIQRTEQRDSAMYRCASRDRASSYEQYFGPGTRLTVT.

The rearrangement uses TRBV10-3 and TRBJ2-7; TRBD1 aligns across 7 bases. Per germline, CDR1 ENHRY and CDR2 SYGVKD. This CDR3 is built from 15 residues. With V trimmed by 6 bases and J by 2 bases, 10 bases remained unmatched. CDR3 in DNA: TGTGCCATCAGGGCCGGGACAGTTGCCACCTACGAGCAGTACTTC. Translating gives CAIRAGTVATYEQYF.

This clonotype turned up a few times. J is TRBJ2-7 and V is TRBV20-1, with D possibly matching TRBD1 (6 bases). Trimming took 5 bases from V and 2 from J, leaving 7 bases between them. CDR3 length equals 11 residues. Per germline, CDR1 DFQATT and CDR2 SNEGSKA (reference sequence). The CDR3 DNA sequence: TGCAGTGCTCGGACAGCCTACGAGCAGTACTTC. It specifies CSARTAYEQYF.

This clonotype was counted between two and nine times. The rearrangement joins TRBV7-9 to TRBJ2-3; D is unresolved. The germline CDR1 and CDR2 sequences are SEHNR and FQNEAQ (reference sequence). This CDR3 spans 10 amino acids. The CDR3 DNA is TGTGCGTACCAAGGGGATACGCAGTATTTT. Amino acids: CAYQGDTQYF.